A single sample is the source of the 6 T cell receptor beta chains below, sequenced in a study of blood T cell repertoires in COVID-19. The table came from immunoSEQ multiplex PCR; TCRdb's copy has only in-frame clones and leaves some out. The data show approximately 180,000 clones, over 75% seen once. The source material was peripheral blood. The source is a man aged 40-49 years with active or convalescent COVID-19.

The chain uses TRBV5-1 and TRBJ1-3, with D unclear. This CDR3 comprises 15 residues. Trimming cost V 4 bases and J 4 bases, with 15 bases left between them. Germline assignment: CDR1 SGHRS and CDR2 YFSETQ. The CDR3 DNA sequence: TGCGCCAGCAGCGCGCAGGATGGTGGCGGAAACACCATATATTTT. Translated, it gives CASSAQDGGGNTIYF.

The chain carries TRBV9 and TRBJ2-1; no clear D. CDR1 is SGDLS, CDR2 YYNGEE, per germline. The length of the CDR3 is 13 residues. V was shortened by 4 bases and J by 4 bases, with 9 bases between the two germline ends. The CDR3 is CASSLSEYNEQFF. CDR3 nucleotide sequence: TGTGCCAGCAGCCTCTCAGAATACAATGAGCAGTTCTTC.

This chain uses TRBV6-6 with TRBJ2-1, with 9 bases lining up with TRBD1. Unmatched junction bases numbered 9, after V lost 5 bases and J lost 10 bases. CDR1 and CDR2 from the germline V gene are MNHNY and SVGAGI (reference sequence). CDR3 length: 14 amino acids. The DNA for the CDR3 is TGTGCCAGCAGTACTGGGACAGGGTGGTGGGAGCAGTTCTTC. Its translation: CASSTGTGWWEQFF.

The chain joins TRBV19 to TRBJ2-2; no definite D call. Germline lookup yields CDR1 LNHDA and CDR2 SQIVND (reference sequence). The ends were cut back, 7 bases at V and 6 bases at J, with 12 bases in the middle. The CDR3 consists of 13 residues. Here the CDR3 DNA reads TGTGCCAGTAACCCTGGAGTCCCCGGGGAGCTGTTTTTT. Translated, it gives CASNPGVPGELFF. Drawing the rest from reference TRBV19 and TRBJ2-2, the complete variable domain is DGGITQSPKYLFRKEGQNVTLSCEQNLNHDAMYWYRQDPGQGLRLIYYSQIVNDFQKGDIAEGYSVSREKKESFPLTVTSAQKNPTAFYLCASNPGVPGELFFGEGSRLTVL.

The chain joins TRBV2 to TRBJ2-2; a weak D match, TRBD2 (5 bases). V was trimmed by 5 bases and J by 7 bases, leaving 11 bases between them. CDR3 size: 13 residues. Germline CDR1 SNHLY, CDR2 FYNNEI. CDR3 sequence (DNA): TGTGCCAGCAGTCCAACTAGTTTCGGGGAGCTGTTTTTT. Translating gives CASSPTSFGELFF.

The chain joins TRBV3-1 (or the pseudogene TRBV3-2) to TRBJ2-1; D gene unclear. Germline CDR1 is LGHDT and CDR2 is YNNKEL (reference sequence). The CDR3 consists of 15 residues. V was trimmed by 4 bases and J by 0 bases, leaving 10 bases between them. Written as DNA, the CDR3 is TGTGCCAGCAGCCTCAAACGGAGCTCCTACAATGAGCAGTTCTTC. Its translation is CASSLKRSSYNEQFF.